Listed below are T cell receptor beta chains from one sample, sequenced in a study of siplizumab effects on memory and regulatory T cells. This table comes from immunoSEQ multiplex PCR, and its TCRdb copy is limited to in-frame clones, with some not included. The sample lists 13,000 or so clones, 30% to 50% occurring once. These receptors' targets are unknown. The material sequenced was CFSE-low (dividing) CD8+ T cells sorted from an allogeneic mixed lymphocyte reaction. The receptors were sampled from a human donor in good health; the cells came from an allogeneic mixed lymphocyte reaction. Both conserved end residues are part of each CDR3. Each record gives: V gene, D gene, clone size, J gene, CDR3 protein, CDR3 DNA. The D gene is left open where the match is weak. For some rows the clone size is stated as once, few or many, or as a class when expanded; others skip it.

TRBV11-2	-	-	TRBJ2-7	CASTQGFREQYF	TGTGCCAGCACCCAGGGTTTTCGCGAGCAGTACTTC
TRBV2	TRBD1	-	TRBJ1-2	CASSLQGQGNYGYTF	TGTGCCAGCAGCTTACAGGGACAGGGGAACTATGGCTACACCTTC
TRBV30	-	-	TRBJ2-3	CAWAWGTLAPDTQYF	TGTGCCTGGGCGTGGGGGACCTTGGCCCCAGATACGCAGTATTTT
TRBV27	-	-	TRBJ1-4	CASSLQGPEEKLFF	TGTGCCAGCAGTTTACAGGGGCCGGAGGAAAAACTGTTTTTT
TRBV27	TRBD1	few	TRBJ1-1	CASSLNRGYTEAFF	TGTGCCAGCAGTTTAAACAGGGGGTACACTGAAGCTTTCTTT
TRBV27	TRBD1	once	TRBJ1-2	CASSLWTGSGYTF	TGTGCCAGCAGTTTATGGACAGGGAGCGGCTACACCTTC
TRBV11-2	TRBD1	-	TRBJ2-7	CASSLWGQGANEQYF	TGTGCCAGCAGCTTATGGGGACAGGGGGCCAACGAGCAGTACTTC
TRBV5-8	-	few	TRBJ1-5	CASSLDGDLNQPQHF	TGTGCCAGCAGCTTGGATGGGGACCTCAATCAGCCCCAGCATTTT
TRBV19	-	few	TRBJ2-3	CASSIVTGDTDTQYF	TGTGCCAGTAGTATAGTCACGGGAGACACAGATACGCAGTATTTT
TRBV6-6	-	-	TRBJ2-3	CASRVGQIKDTQYF	TGTGCCAGCAGGGTAGGACAGATAAAAGATACGCAGTATTTT
TRBV27	TRBD1	few	TRBJ2-7	CASSLTGGTYEQYF	TGTGCCAGCAGTTTGACAGGGGGGACCTACGAGCAGTACTTC
TRBV12-5	-	once	TRBJ2-7	CASGLSLGTNAYEQYF	TGTGCTAGTGGGTTGTCCCTTGGGACAAACGCCTACGAGCAGTACTTC
TRBV13	-	-	TRBJ1-5	CASSSGTGQPQHF	TGTGCCAGCAGCTCAGGGACCGGTCAGCCCCAGCATTTT
TRBV27	-	-	TRBJ2-7	CASSPITGTYGLEQYF	TGTGCCAGCAGTCCTATTACCGGGACATACGGCCTCGAGCAGTACTTC
TRBV13	-	medium-sized	TRBJ2-7	CASSPGTTSSYEQYF	TGTGCCAGCAGCCCCGGGACAACCAGCTCCTACGAGCAGTACTTC
TRBV6-6	TRBD2	-	TRBJ2-1	CATETSGGYNEQFF	TGTGCCACCGAAACTAGCGGGGGGTACAATGAGCAGTTCTTC
TRBV6-5	-	once	TRBJ2-2	CASSLGFTGELFF	TGTGCCAGCAGTCTAGGTTTCACCGGGGAGCTGTTTTTT
TRBV2	-	-	TRBJ2-5	CASSDRGGPSETQYF	TGTGCCAGCAGTGACCGTGGGGGGCCCAGTGAGACCCAGTACTTC
TRBV5-6	-	medium-sized	TRBJ2-5	CASRVWGGASETQYF	TGTGCCAGCAGAGTTTGGGGAGGTGCGTCAGAGACCCAGTACTTC
TRBV6-5	-	few	TRBJ1-1	CASSEKRAYTEAFF	TGTGCCAGCAGTGAAAAGAGGGCGTACACTGAAGCTTTCTTT
TRBV4-1	-	-	TRBJ2-7	CASSLPAGSSSYEQYF	TGCGCCAGCAGCCTCCCCGCGGGGAGTTCTTCCTACGAGCAGTACTTC
TRBV6-6	-	-	TRBJ1-2	CASDGPYGYTF	TGTGCCAGCGACGGACCCTATGGCTACACCTTC
TRBV10-3	TRBD1	-	TRBJ2-5	CAISESMGQKETQYF	TGTGCCATCAGTGAGTCGATGGGACAGAAAGAGACCCAGTACTTC
TRBV9	TRBD1	few	TRBJ1-1	CASSVEGTENTEAFF	TGTGCCAGCAGCGTAGAGGGGACAGAGAACACTGAAGCTTTCTTT
TRBV5-6	-	few	TRBJ1-1	CASSFGGGTEAFF	TGTGCCAGCAGTTTCGGAGGGGGCACTGAAGCTTTCTTT
TRBV6-5	-	-	TRBJ2-1	CASSYSMRLTYNEQFF	TGTGCCAGCAGTTACTCGATGCGACTAACCTACAATGAGCAGTTCTTC
TRBV5-1	TRBD2	few	TRBJ2-7	CASSLAFGGRLSYEQYF	TGCGCCAGCAGCTTGGCCTTCGGCGGGAGACTCTCCTACGAGCAGTACTTC
TRBV4-1	-	-	TRBJ2-2	CASSQVSWQNTGELFF	TGCGCCAGCAGCCAAGTTAGTTGGCAGAACACCGGGGAGCTGTTTTTT
TRBV27	-	medium-sized	TRBJ1-1	CASSSSMNTEAFF	TGTGCCAGCAGCTCGAGCATGAACACTGAAGCTTTCTTT
TRBV4-1	-	-	TRBJ1-2	CASSQDARVYGYTF	TGCGCCAGCAGCCAAGATGCCAGGGTTTATGGCTACACCTTC
TRBV6-6	-	once	TRBJ2-7	CASRDVVSYEQYF	TGTGCCAGCCGGGACGTAGTCTCCTACGAGCAGTACTTC
TRBV19	-	few	TRBJ2-7	CASSIGRSSYEQYF	TGTGCCAGTAGTATAGGGAGGAGCTCCTACGAGCAGTACTTC
TRBV9	-	-	TRBJ1-4	CASSAEAGVMTNEKLFF	TGTGCCAGCAGCGCAGAGGCAGGGGTTATGACTAATGAAAAACTGTTTTTT
TRBV13	-	once	TRBJ1-6	CASSSFGSPLHF	TGTGCCAGCAGCTCCTTCGGTTCACCCCTCCACTTT
TRBV4-1	-	-	TRBJ2-7	CASSQVVNPGASYEQYF	TGCGCCAGCAGCCAAGTGGTTAATCCGGGGGCCTCCTACGAGCAGTACTTC
TRBV7-9	TRBD1	-	TRBJ2-7	CASSYSRDSYEQYF	TGTGCCAGCAGTTACAGTCGGGACAGTTACGAGCAGTACTTC
TRBV10-1	TRBD1	-	TRBJ1-1	CASSTGTGGVGPEAFF	TGCGCCAGCAGTACCGGGACAGGGGGCGTTGGGCCTGAAGCTTTCTTT
TRBV4-1	TRBD2	-	TRBJ2-7	CASSQGAGGGYEQYF	TGCGCCAGCAGCCAGGGAGCGGGGGGCGGCTACGAGCAGTACTTC
TRBV27	TRBD1	few	TRBJ1-2	CASSFDRTGNGYTF	TGTGCCAGCAGTTTCGATAGGACAGGGAACGGCTACACCTTC
TRBV7-8	TRBD2	few	TRBJ2-1	CATGGDYLGNEQFF	TGTGCCACAGGTGGGGACTATCTAGGAAATGAGCAGTTCTTC
TRBV4-2	TRBD2	-	TRBJ2-7	CASSFGTNNEQYF	TGTGCCAGCAGCTTTGGGACTAATAACGAGCAGTACTTC
TRBV11-2	-	-	TRBJ2-1	CASSLVPNEQFF	TGTGCCAGCAGCTTAGTCCCCAATGAGCAGTTCTTC